This TCR beta chain comes out of a study of immune evolution from preneoplasia to lung adenocarcinoma. Study results and caveats: Later-stage lesions appeared to have more T cells, more diversity, less clonality. Compared with EGFR-mutant or double wild-type lesions, KRAS-mutant nodules were more clonal.

Premalignant or tumor cells were enriched by macro-dissection after pathologic assessment. Clones were sequenced by immunoSEQ multiplex PCR, and TCRdb holds only the in-frame ones, with some missing. The profile shows about 26,000 clones, around 74% of them singletons. For this clone: Its specificity is unknown.

Sequences were obtained from FFPE invasive lung adenocarcinoma tissue. The clonotype was recovered from a person aged 55-75 years with invasive lung adenocarcinoma. Some clones in this sample may be carry-over from other donors' samples.

The chain's CDR3 is CASGQTYEQYF. The DNA for the CDR3 is TGTGCCAGCGGACAGACCTACGAGCAGTACTTC. The chain combines TRBV7-9 with TRBJ2-7; D is perhaps TRBD1 (6 bases). This CDR3 spans 11 amino acids. Germline assignment: CDR1 SEHNR and CDR2 FQNEAQ (reference sequence). Trimming cost V 8 bases and J 2 bases, with 7 bases left between them.